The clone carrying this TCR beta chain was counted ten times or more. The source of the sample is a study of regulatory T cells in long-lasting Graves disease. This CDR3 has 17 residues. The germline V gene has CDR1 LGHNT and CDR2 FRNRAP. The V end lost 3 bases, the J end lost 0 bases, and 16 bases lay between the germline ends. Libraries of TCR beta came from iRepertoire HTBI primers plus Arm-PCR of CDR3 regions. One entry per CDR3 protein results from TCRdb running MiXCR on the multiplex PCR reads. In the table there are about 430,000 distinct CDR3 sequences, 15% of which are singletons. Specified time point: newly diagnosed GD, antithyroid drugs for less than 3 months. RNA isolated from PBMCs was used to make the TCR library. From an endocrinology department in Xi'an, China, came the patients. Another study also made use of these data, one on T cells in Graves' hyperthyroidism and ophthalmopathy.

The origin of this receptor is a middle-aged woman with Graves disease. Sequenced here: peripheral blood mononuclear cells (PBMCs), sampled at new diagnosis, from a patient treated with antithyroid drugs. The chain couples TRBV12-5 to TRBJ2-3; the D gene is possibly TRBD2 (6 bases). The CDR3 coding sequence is TGTGCTAGTGGTTTCGGGGCGGAGGGGTCTAGCACAGATACGCAGTATTTT. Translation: CASGFGAEGSSTDTQYF.